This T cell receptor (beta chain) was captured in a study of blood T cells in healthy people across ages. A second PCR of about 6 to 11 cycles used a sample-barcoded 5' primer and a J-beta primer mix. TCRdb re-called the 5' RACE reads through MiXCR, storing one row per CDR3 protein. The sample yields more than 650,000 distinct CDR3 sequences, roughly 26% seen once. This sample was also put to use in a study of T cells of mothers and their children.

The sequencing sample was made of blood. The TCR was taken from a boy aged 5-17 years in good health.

In nucleotides, the CDR3 is TGCGCCAGCAGCCAAGTCGGGGGCGAGGGTCAGCCCCAGCATTTT. Translated, it gives CASSQVGGEGQPQHF. The gene calls are TRBV4-1 and TRBJ1-5; the D gene is possibly TRBD1 (6 bases). The length of the CDR3 is 15 residues. Germline V gene lookup returns CDR1 MGHRA and CDR2 YSYEKL. V was trimmed by 1 base and J by 6 bases, leaving 13 bases between them.